These 14 T cell receptor beta chains came from one sample sequenced in a study of graft-versus-host responses after intestinal transplantation. Only in-frame clones appear in the TCRdb table, and some are missing; sequencing was by immunoSEQ multiplex PCR. This sample has around 25,000 clones; about 40% occur once, and the top ten carry about 0.7%. Specimen: alloreactive CD4+ T cells from a mixed lymphocyte reaction culture, collected before intestinal transplant. As for subset: CFSE-low proliferating T cells sorted from roughly six-day pre-transplant mixed lymphocyte reaction (GvH or HvG direction). The source is a human patient who received an intestinal transplant.

This clone has just a few counts. This sequence joins TRBV29-1 and TRBJ2-2; TRBD1 matches at 9 bases. The germline CDR1 and CDR2 sequences are SQVTM and ANQGSEA. Trimming at V came to 6 bases and at J to 6 bases, leaving 14 bases not matched to a gene. CDR3 length: 16 residues. CDR3 sequence: CSVSSPGQGYPGELFF. The CDR3 bases are TGCAGCGTCTCTTCCCCGGGACAGGGCTATCCCGGGGAGCTGTTTTTT.

The chain links TRBV5-1 to TRBJ2-3, with TRBD2 matching over 8 bases. The length of the CDR3 is 13 residues. Germline V gene lookup returns CDR1 SGHRS and CDR2 YFSETQ. With 4 bases clipped from V and 4 bases from J, the junction kept 2 bases outside the gene matches. For the CDR3, the DNA is TGCGCCAGCAGCCTGGGACTAGCAGATACGCAGTATTTT. Residues: CASSLGLADTQYF.

This clone was seen a few times. The chain has TRBV10-1 and TRBJ2-1, with 8 bases that match TRBD2. Germline trimming cut 4 bases from V and 3 bases from J; bases unmatched to any gene: 11. Germline CDR1 reads WNHNN; CDR2 reads SYGVQD (reference sequence). This CDR3 has 17 amino acids. The CDR3 loop reads CASSGPPGGRYYNEQFF. The CDR3 nucleotides are TGCGCCAGCAGTGGCCCCCCAGGCGGGAGGTACTACAATGAGCAGTTCTTC.

This clone was seen only a few times. CDR3 in amino acids: CASSSDRSRDQPQHF. CDR3 coding DNA: TGTGCCAGCAGTTCGGACAGGTCTAGGGATCAGCCCCAGCATTTT. The chain employs TRBV28 and TRBJ1-5; 7 nucleotides agree with TRBD1. J was trimmed by 5 bases and V by 4 bases; bases with no gene match: 8. This CDR3 region has 15 residues. Germline CDR1 MDHEN, CDR2 SYDVKM. The variable domain in full, completed from reference TRBV28 and TRBJ1-5, reads DVKVTQSSRYLVKRTGEKVFLECVQDMDHENMFWYRQDPGLGLRLIYFSYDVKMKEKGDIPEGYSVSREKKERFSLILESASTNQTSMYLCASSSDRSRDQPQHFGDGTRLSIL.

This clone appeared a single time. The V gene is TRBV7-9, the J gene TRBJ2-7; 9 bases fit TRBD1. The CDR3 covers 14 residues. Trimming at V came to 3 bases and at J to 4 bases, leaving 4 bases not matched to a gene. Germline V gives CDR1 SEHNR, CDR2 FQNEAQ (reference sequence). The CDR3 sequence: CASSFDRGFYEQYF. The CDR3 nucleotides read TGTGCCAGCAGCTTCGACAGGGGGTTTTACGAGCAGTACTTC.

This clone showed up just a few times. The chain employs TRBV18 and TRBJ2-1, with D possibly being TRBD1 (5 bases). CDR3 size: 13 residues. Germline lookup yields CDR1 KGHSH and CDR2 LQKENI. Trimming took off 6 bases at V and 5 bases at J, with 11 bases between the two ends. The CDR3 protein is CASSLGQNNEQFF. The CDR3 DNA is TGTGCCAGCTCCCTCGGACAAAACAATGAGCAGTTCTTC.

The chain is built from TRBV5-4 and TRBJ1-6; no clear D gene. V was cut by 0 bases and J by 9 bases, with 13 bases left in between. This CDR3 spans 15 amino acids. Looked up from germline, CDR1 is SGHNT and CDR2 is YYREEE (reference sequence). CDR3 DNA sequence: TGTGCCAGCAGCTTGGATGGGTCCCGGGTTTCACCCCTCCACTTT. Amino acid sequence: CASSLDGSRVSPLHF.

This clone showed up just a few times. The chain has TRBV5-1 and TRBJ2-7; 7 nucleotides agree with TRBD1. After removal of 2 bases from V and 3 bases from J, the junction contained 5 bases not matched to a gene. This CDR3 spans 14 amino acids. Germline CDR1 is SGHRS and CDR2 is YFSETQ. This chain's CDR3 is CASSLQQGLYEQYF. In DNA form, the CDR3 reads TGCGCCAGCAGCTTACAACAGGGGCTCTACGAGCAGTACTTC.

The chain uses TRBV10-3 and TRBJ2-1, with a tentative D call TRBD1 (6 bases). Trimming removed 7 bases from V and 8 bases from J, with 15 bases in between. This CDR3 has 13 residues. Germline assignment: CDR1 ENHRY and CDR2 SYGVKD. The CDR3 nucleotides are TGTGCCATCAAGGGGCAGGGGTCCGATGAGCAGTTCTTC. Amino acids: CAIKGQGSDEQFF.

The V gene is TRBV6-5, the J gene TRBJ2-3; 8 nucleotides align to TRBD1. V gave up 6 bases and J gave up 0 bases; unmatched junction bases: 5. CDR3 size: 15 residues. CDR1 and CDR2 from the germline V gene are MNHEY and SVGAGI. The CDR3 here is CASSGDRRSTDTQYF. The CDR3 DNA follows: TGTGCCAGCAGCGGGGACAGGCGGAGCACAGATACGCAGTATTTT.

Turning to this clone: Other DNA sequences from this sample encode an identical CDR3 as well. Here the CDR3 reads CASSLATGGSTDTQYF. The CDR3 coding sequence is TGCGCCAGCAGCTTGGCCACAGGAGGGAGCACAGATACGCAGTATTTT. The gene calls are TRBV5-1 and TRBJ2-3; tentatively, D is TRBD2 (6 bases). CDR1 SGHRS and CDR2 YFSETQ come from the germline V gene. The CDR3 contains 16 residues. The ends were cut back, 0 bases at V and 0 bases at J, with 11 bases in the middle.

This clone came up a few times. This rearrangement joins TRBV7-2 to TRBJ2-3, with 10 bases that match TRBD2. This CDR3 is built from 14 residues. The V gene end was trimmed by 6 bases and the J gene end by 1 base; junction bases not matched to a gene: 1. CDR1 is SGHTA, CDR2 FQGNSA, per germline. CDR3 region: CASRLAGGTDTQYF. The CDR3, as DNA: TGTGCCAGCAGGCTAGCGGGGGGCACAGATACGCAGTATTTT.

There are a few counts of this clone. V is TRBV5-4 and J is TRBJ1-2; D perhaps matches TRBD1 (5 bases). V shed 2 bases and J shed 3 bases, with 11 bases lying between them. Germline CDR1 and CDR2: SGHNT and YYREEE (reference sequence). The CDR3 sequence is 14 residues long. CDR3 amino acids: CASSFIAGHYGYTF. CDR3 sequence (DNA): TGTGCCAGCAGCTTTATAGCAGGGCACTATGGCTACACCTTC. Full variable domain (rest looked up from reference TRBV5-4 and TRBJ1-2): ETGVTQSPTHLIKTRGQQVTLRCSSQSGHNTVSWYQQALGQGPQFIFQYYREEENGRGNFPPRFSGLQFPNYSSELNVNALELDDSALYLCASSFIAGHYGYTFGSGTRLTVV.

This clone was seen a handful of times. CDR3 coding DNA: TGTGCCAGCAGTTACCGGGACTCAGTCACAGATACGCAGTATTTT. Amino acid sequence: CASSYRDSVTDTQYF. The genes are TRBV6-5 and TRBJ2-3; D possibly corresponds to TRBD2 (6 bases). CDR1 is MNHEY and CDR2 is SVGAGI in the germline V gene. Trimming removed 2 bases at V and 2 bases at J, with 11 bases between. The CDR3 sequence is 15 residues long.